This record looks at one TCR beta chain sequence and its context. Its antigen is currently not known. No base qualities exist here, and no much larger clone lies one base off it. The sample originates from a study of CD8 T cells in Susac syndrome (dated by TCRdb to the late 2010s). Study-wide context: Repertoire sequencing was used to test whether CD8+ T cell activation and differentiation in Susac syndrome was antigen driven. The study compared CD8+ T cell repertoire clonality among about a dozen healthy donors, approximately 14 Susac syndrome patients and roughly 15 multiple sclerosis patients. Broad study findings and their caveats: The number of individuals in the TCR sequencing and HLA analysis was acknowledged as relatively small.

Based on the germline V gene, the CDR1 and CDR2 sequences are MNHEY and SVGEGT. The V and J ends are trimmed by 4 bases and 6 bases, leaving 16 bases between them. The CDR3 measures 15 amino acids from cysteine to phenylalanine. CDR3 DNA only is kept here, 45 bases in frame from base 1. RNA was extracted using the RNeasy kit, and about 0.45 to 1 ug of the RNA was reverse transcribed with random hexamers. TCR beta CDR3 regions were amplified with the immunoSEQ multiplex PCR assay covering 54 Vbeta and 13 Jbeta segments. To correct PCR amplification bias, a synthetic template baseline was used for both primer optimization and computational correction. The authors processed their data as follows. Reads were annotated to V, D and J genes per IMGT and analyzed with immunoSEQ Analyzer, keeping only productive sequences. Clonality was computed as one minus Shannon entropy normalized by log2 of the number of productive unique sequences. For each patient and control, public and private clones were evaluated within the 100 most prevalent clones. Clones were defined as Susac-specific if absent from the healthy and MS cohorts, from around 1,000 published viral clones and from other ImmuneACCESS disease sequences. The public sequencing data were trimmed at Q25 with fastp and processed into clonotypes with MiXCR by TCRdb, which kept only in-frame beta chains. Entries are consolidated by CDR3 protein sequence, retaining the most common genes and DNA. Here the V and J calls rest on TCRdb's processing, not on the authors' analysis. Recorded for this sample are fewer than 350,000 distinct CDR3 sequences; roughly 85% of them occurred a single time. Of the sample, approximately 0.2% is held by the ten largest clones.

High-throughput TCR beta sequencing profiled peripheral blood CD8+ and CD4+ T cells from healthy donors, Susac syndrome patients and multiple sclerosis patients. Treatment-naive patients with stable or active relapsing-remitting disease fulfilling revised McDonald criteria were used as multiple sclerosis controls. CD8+ TEMRA cells were enriched by FACS, while bulk CD8+ and CD4+ T cells were purified by magnetic negative isolation. Blood was collected in EDTA tubes and processed within 24 hours, with PBMCs isolated through density gradient centrifugation. PBMCs destined for TCR sequencing were cryopreserved in liquid nitrogen and later thawed in a 37 °C water bath. The sorted or isolated CD4+, CD8+ and CD8+ TEMRA cells reached a purity of at least 90%.

This sequence was found in a human donor with multiple sclerosis. In this chain, TRBV6-2 or TRBV6-3 is recombined with TRBJ2-1, with the D segment identity uncertain. Sequenced input: CD8+ T cells from PBMCs. CDR3 protein: CASSSLGPGLNEQFF. The bases are TGTGCCAGCAGTTCCTTAGGGCCCGGCCTCAATGAGCAGTTCTTC.